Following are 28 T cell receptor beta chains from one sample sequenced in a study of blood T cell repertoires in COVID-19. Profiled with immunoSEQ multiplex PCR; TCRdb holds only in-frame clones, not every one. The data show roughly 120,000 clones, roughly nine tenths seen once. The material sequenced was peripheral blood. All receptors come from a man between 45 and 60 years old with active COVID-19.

CDR3 nucleotides: TGCGCCAGCAGCGCGAGGGGGGGGTCCCTAGATGGCTACACCTTC. Protein sequence: CASSARGGSLDGYTF. The chain recombines TRBV5-1 with TRBJ1-2; a possible D gene is TRBD1 (6 bases). The CDR3 covers 15 residues. Trimming removed 4 bases at V and 6 bases at J, with 19 bases between. Germline V gives CDR1 SGHRS, CDR2 YFSETQ.

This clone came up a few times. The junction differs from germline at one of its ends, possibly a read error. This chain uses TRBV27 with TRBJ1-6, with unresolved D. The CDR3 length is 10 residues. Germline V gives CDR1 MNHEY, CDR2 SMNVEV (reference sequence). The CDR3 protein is CASSLLGLTF. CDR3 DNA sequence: TGTGCCAGCAGCCTTCTAGGCCTCACTTTT.

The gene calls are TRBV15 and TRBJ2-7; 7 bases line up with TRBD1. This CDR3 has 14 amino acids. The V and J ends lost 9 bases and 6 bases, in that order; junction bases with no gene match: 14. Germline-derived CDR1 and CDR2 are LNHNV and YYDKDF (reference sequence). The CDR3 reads CATMQGAGGTEQYF. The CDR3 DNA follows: TGTGCCACGATGCAAGGCGCAGGGGGAACCGAGCAGTACTTC.

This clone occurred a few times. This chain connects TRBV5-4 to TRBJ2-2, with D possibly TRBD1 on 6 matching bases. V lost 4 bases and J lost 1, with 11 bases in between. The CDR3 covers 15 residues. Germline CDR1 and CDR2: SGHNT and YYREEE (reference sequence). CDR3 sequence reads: CASSPQGLNTGELFF. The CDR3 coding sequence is TGTGCCAGCAGCCCACAGGGCCTGAACACCGGGGAGCTGTTTTTT.

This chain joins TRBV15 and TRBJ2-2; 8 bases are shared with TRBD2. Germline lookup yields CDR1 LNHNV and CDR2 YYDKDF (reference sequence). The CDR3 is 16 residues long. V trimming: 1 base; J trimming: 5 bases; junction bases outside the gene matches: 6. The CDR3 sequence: CATSRVAGFSTGELFF. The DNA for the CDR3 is TGTGCCACCAGCAGAGTAGCGGGGTTCAGTACCGGGGAGCTGTTTTTT.

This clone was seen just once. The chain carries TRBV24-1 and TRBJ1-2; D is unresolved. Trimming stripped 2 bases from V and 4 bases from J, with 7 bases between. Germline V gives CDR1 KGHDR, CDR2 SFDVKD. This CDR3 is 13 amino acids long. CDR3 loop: CATSDYYGYGYTF. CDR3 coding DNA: TGTGCCACCAGTGATTATTACGGCTATGGCTACACCTTC.

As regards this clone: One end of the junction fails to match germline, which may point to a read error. The CDR3 coding sequence is TGTGCCTGGAGTCTATCGGGACAGTCGACGCTCTTC. Amino acids: CAWSLSGQSTLF. The rearrangement uses TRBV30 and TRBJ1-2, with 7 bases lining up with TRBD1. The CDR3 covers 12 residues. Germline loops: CDR1 GTSNPN, CDR2 SVGIG (reference sequence).

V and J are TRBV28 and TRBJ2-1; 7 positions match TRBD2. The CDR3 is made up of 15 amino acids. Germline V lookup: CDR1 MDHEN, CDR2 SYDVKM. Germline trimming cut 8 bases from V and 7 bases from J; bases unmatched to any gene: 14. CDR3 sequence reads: CASGAGKEWGNEQFF. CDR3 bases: TGTGCCAGCGGAGCGGGAAAGGAGTGGGGTAATGAGCAGTTCTTC.

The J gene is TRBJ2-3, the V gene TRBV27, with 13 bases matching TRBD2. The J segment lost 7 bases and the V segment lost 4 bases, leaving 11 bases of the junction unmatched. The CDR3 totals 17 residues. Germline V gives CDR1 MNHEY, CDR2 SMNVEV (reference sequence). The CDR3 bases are TGTGCCAGCAGTTCGCTCGAACTAGCGGGGGGGCCCAATACGCAGTATTTT. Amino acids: CASSSLELAGGPNTQYF.

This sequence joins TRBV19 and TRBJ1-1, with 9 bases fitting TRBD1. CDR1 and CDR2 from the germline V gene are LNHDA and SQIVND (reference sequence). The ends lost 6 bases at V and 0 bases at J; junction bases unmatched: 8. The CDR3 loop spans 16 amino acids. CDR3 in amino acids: CASSPGTGRMNTEAFF. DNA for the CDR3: TGTGCCAGTAGCCCCGGGACAGGGCGCATGAACACTGAAGCTTTCTTT.

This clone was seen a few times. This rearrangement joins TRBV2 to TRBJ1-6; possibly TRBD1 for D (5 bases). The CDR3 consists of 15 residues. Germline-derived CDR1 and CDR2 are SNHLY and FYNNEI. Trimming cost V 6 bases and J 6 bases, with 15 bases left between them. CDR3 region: CASRQTGTANSPLHF. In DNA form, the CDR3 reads TGTGCCAGCAGGCAAACCGGGACTGCTAATTCACCCCTCCACTTT.

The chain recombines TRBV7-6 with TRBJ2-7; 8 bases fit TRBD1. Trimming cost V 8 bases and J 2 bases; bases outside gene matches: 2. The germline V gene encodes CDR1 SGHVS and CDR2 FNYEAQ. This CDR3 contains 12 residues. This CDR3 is CASGQGTYEQYF. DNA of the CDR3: TGTGCCAGCGGACAGGGCACCTACGAGCAGTACTTC.

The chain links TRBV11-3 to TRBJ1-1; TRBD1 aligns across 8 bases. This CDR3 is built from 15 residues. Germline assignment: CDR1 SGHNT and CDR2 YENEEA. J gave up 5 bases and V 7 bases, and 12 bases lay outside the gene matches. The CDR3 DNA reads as TGTGCCAGCACACCAGGGGGCCGGGTGGAAACTGAAGCTTTCTTT. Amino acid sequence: CASTPGGRVETEAFF.

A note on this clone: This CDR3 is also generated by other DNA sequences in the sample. CDR3 in DNA: TGTGCCACCAGTGATCTACCGGGACAGGGAAGGACCGGGGAGCTGTTTTTT. It codes for CATSDLPGQGRTGELFF. The genes are TRBV24-1 and TRBJ2-2, with TRBD1 identical over 9 bases. Trimming cost V 3 bases and J 5 bases; bases outside gene matches: 9. The germline V gene encodes CDR1 KGHDR and CDR2 SFDVKD. This CDR3 spans 17 amino acids.

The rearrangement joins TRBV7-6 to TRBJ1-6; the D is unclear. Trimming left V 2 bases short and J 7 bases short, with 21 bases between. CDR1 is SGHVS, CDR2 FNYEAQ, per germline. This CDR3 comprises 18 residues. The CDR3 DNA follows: TGTGCCAGCAGCTTAACCGTCACCGGTCGCCTCCCCAATTCACCCCTCCACTTT. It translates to CASSLTVTGRLPNSPLHF.

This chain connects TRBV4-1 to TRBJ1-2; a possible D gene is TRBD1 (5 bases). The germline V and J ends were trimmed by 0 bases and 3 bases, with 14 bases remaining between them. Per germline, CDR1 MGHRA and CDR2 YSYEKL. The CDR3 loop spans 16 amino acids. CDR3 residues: CASSQDLNGDYYGYTF. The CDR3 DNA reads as TGCGCCAGCAGCCAAGACCTGAACGGGGACTACTATGGCTACACCTTC.

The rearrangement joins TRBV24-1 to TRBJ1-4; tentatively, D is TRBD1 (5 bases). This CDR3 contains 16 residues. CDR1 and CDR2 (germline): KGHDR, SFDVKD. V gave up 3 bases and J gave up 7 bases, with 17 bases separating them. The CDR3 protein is CATSDPAPGKVEKLFF. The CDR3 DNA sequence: TGTGCCACCAGTGATCCAGCGCCAGGGAAGGTTGAAAAACTGTTTTTT.

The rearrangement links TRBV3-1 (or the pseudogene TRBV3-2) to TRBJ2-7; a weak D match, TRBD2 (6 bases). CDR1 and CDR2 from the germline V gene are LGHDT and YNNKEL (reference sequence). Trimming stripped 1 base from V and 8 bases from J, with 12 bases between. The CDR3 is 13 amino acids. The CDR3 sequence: CASSQAEGHKQYF. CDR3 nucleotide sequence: TGTGCCAGCAGCCAAGCGGAGGGGCACAAGCAGTACTTC.

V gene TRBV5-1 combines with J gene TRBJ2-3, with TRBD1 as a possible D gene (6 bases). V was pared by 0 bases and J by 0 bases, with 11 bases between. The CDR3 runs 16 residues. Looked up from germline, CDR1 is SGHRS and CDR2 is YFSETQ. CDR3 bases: TGCGCCAGCAGCTTGGCGGCAGGGGCTAGCACAGATACGCAGTATTTT. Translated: CASSLAAGASTDTQYF.

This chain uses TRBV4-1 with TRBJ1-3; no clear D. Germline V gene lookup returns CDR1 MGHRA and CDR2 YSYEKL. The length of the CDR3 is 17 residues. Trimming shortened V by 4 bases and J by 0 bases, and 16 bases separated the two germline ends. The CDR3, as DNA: TGCGCCAGCAGCCCCGATACGGAGGTTTTCTCTGGAAACACCATATATTTT. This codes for CASSPDTEVFSGNTIYF.

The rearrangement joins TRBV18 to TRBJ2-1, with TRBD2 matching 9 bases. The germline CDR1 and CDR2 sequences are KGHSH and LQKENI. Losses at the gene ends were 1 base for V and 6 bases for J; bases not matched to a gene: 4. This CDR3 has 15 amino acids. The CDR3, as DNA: TGTGCCAGCTCACCACTGGGGACTAGCACCAATGAGCAGTTCTTC. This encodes CASSPLGTSTNEQFF.

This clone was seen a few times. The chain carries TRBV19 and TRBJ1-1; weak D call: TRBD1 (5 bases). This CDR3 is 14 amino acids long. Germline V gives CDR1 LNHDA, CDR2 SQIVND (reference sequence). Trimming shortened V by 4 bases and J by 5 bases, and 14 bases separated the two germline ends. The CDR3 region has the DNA TGTGCCAGTAGTACAAAGGCAGGGTCTACTGAAGCTTTCTTT. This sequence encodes CASSTKAGSTEAFF.

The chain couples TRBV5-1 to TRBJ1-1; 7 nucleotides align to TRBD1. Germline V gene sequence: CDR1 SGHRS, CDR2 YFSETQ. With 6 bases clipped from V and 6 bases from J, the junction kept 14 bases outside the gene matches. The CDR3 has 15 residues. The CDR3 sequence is CASTTDRALRAEAFF. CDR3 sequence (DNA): TGCGCCAGCACTACTGACAGGGCCCTCAGGGCTGAAGCTTTCTTT.

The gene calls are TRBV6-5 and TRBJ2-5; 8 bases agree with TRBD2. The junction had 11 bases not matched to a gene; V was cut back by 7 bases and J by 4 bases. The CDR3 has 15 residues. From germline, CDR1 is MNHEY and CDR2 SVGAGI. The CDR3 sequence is CASIERGGKGETQYF. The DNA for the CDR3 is TGTGCCAGCATAGAACGGGGGGGCAAGGGAGAGACCCAGTACTTC.

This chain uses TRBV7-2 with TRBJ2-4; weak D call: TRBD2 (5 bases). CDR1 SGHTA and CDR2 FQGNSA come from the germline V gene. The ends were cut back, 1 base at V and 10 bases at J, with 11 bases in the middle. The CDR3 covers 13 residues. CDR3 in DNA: TGTGCCAGCAGCTTAGGGACGGGAAGTATTCAGTACTTC. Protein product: CASSLGTGSIQYF.

CDR3 protein: CASSYGSKRGQETQYF. The DNA of the CDR3 is TGTGCCAGCAGTTACGGGTCCAAAAGGGGGCAAGAGACCCAGTACTTC. V is TRBV6-5 and J is TRBJ2-5; D may be TRBD1 (6 bases). This CDR3 comprises 16 residues. Trimming took off 2 bases at V and 2 bases at J, with 15 bases between the two ends. Germline CDR1 and CDR2: MNHEY and SVGAGI.

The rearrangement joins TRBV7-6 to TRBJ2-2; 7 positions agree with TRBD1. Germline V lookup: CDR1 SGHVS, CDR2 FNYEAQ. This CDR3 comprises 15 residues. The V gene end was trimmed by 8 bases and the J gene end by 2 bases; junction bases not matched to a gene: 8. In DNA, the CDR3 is TGTGCCAGCGGTGAGGGACAGTTCAACACCGGGGAGCTGTTTTTT. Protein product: CASGEGQFNTGELFF. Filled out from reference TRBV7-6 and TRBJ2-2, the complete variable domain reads GAGVSQSPRYKVTKRGQDVALRCDPISGHVSLYWYRQALGQGPEFLTYFNYEAQQDKSGLPNDRFSAERPEGSISTLTIQRTEQRDSAMYRCASGEGQFNTGELFFGEGSRLTVL.

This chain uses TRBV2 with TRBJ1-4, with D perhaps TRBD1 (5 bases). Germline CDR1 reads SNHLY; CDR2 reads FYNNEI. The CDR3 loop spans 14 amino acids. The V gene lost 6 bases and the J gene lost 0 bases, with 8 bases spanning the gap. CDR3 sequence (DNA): TGTGCCAGCAGGACAGTTTCAACTAATGAAAAACTGTTTTTT. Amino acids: CASRTVSTNEKLFF.